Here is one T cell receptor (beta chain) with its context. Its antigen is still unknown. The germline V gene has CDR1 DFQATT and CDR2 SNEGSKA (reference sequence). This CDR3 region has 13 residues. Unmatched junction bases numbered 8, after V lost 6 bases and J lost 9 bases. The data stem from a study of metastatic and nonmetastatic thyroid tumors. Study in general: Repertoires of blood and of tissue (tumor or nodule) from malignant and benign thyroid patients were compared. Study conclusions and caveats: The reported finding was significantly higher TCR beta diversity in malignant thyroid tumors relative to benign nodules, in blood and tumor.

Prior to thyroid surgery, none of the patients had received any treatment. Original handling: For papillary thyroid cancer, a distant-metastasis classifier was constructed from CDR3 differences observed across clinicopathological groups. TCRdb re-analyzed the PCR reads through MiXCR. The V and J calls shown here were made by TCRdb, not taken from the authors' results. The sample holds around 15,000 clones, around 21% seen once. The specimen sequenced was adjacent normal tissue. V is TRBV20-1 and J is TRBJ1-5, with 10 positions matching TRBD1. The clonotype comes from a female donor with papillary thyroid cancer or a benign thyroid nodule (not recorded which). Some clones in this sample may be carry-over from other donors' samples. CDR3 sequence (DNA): TGCAGTGCCTTTGGACAGGGGGATCGGCCCCAGCATTTT. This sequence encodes CSAFGQGDRPQHF.